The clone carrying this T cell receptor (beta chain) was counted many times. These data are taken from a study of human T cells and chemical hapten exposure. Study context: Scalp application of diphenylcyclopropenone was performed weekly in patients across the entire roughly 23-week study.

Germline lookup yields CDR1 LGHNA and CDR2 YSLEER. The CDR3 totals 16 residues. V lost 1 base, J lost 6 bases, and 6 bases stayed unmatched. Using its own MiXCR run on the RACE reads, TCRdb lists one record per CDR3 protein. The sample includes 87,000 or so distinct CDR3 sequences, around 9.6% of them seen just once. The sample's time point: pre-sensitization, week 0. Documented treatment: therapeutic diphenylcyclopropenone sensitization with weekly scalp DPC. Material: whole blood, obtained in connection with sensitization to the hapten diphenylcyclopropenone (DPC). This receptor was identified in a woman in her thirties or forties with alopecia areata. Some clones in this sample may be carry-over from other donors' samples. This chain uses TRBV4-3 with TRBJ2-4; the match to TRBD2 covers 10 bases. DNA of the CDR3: TGCGCCAGCAGCCAAGCCCCAGCGGGGGGGGGAAACATTCAGTACTTC. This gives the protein CASSQAPAGGGNIQYF.